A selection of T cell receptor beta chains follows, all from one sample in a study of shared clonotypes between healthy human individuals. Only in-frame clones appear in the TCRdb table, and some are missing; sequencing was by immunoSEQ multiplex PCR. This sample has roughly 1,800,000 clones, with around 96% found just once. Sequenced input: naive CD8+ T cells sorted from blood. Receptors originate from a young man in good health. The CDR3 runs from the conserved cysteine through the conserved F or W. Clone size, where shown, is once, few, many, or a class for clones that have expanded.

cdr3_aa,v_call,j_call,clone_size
CASSLAAGETQYF,TRBV5-6,TRBJ2-5,.
CAWSHGTGLNEQFF,TRBV30,TRBJ2-1,.
CASSPGTMNTEAFF,TRBV5-4,TRBJ1-1,once
CASSLGLAVEQYF,TRBV19,TRBJ2-7,once
CASSMALTNNEQFF,TRBV7-9,TRBJ2-1,.
CASSFKRGDTQYF,TRBV28,TRBJ2-3,.
CASSLGHEPYEQYF,TRBV5-6,TRBJ2-7,.
CASSWGQLTEAFF,TRBV5-4,TRBJ1-1,.
CASSYGTREQFF,TRBV5-1,TRBJ2-1,.
CSAEDGSGAGELFF,TRBV29-1,TRBJ2-2,.
CASSLIRLTNTGELFF,TRBV7-6,TRBJ2-2,.
CASSEPFVSASSYNEQFF,TRBV25-1,TRBJ2-1,.
CASSVEEGLPSYNEQFF,TRBV2,TRBJ2-1,.
CASSVELTSGGANTQYF,TRBV9,TRBJ2-3,.
CASSLRQGPDEQYF,TRBV7-2,TRBJ2-7,.
CASSAGQGVYEQYF,TRBV9,TRBJ2-7,.
CASSLEGGLSYEQYF,TRBV7-9,TRBJ2-7,.
CASSQPGQVSYGYTF,TRBV18,TRBJ1-2,once
CATSTDQTGFNQPQHF,TRBV15,TRBJ1-5,.
CASSQGQGVGELFF,TRBV28,TRBJ2-2,.
CASSLGDRTYEQYF,TRBV7-8,TRBJ2-7,.
CASSPEGAGGRNEQFF,TRBV7-2,TRBJ2-1,.
CASSLFGTGETQYF,TRBV27,TRBJ2-5,.
CASRKIAGGPGNEQFF,TRBV19,TRBJ2-1,.
CASSEGAGPRGGNTIYF,TRBV13,TRBJ1-3,.
CASSQEQGSTTEQYF,TRBV4-1,TRBJ2-7,.
CASNYGTDTQYF,TRBV19,TRBJ2-3,.